Presented here are 25 T cell receptor beta chains from one specimen sequenced in a study of neurological immune-mediated disorders. Each CDR3 protein gets one entry after TCRdb re-called the 5' RACE reads with MiXCR. In the table there are about 120,000 distinct CDR3 sequences, roughly 3.2% of which are singletons. The specimen sequenced was PBMCs. The receptors shown here come from a woman aged 25 to 45 with multiple sclerosis.

This chain connects TRBV20-1 to TRBJ2-3, with D possibly TRBD1 on 6 matching bases. CDR1 is DFQATT and CDR2 is SNEGSKA in the germline V gene (reference sequence). The CDR3 is 13 residues long. V was cut by 3 bases and J by 6 bases, with 13 bases left in between. Here the CDR3 DNA reads TGCAGTGCTAGGGCAGGGGAGCGTGATACGCAGTATTTT. This encodes CSARAGERDTQYF.

This clonotype is a singleton in its sample. The DNA of the CDR3 is TGTGCCATCAGCCTGGGACTACAAGAGACCCAGTACTTC. It translates to CAISLGLQETQYF. The chain employs TRBV10-3 and TRBJ2-5, with 7 bases matching TRBD2. This CDR3 spans 13 amino acids. CDR1 is ENHRY and CDR2 is SYGVKD in the germline V gene. The ends lost 6 bases at V and 2 bases at J; junction bases unmatched: 3.

Details on this clonotype: Possible read error: a much larger clone is one base away. The chain joins TRBV5-1 to TRBJ2-7; D perhaps matches TRBD2 (7 bases). Germline V CDR1 and CDR2: SGHRS, YFSETQ. This CDR3 is 14 amino acids long. The CDR3 region is CASTLRGGVNEKYF. CDR3 bases: TGCGCCAGCACCCTGAGGGGGGGCGTAAACGAGAAGTACTTC.

This clonotype was recorded at least ten times. The rearrangement joins TRBV29-1 to TRBJ2-3; the D call may be TRBD1 or TRBD2 (5 bases each). The germline gives CDR1 SQVTM, CDR2 ANQGSEA. This CDR3 has 13 amino acids. V was trimmed by 6 bases and J by 2 bases, leaving 12 bases between them. For the CDR3, the DNA is TGCAGCGTCACGGGACCCCACACAGATACGCAGTATTTT. It encodes CSVTGPHTDTQYF.

This clonotype occurred many times. The chain links TRBV20-1 to TRBJ1-2, with D maybe TRBD1 (5 bases). With 1 base removed from V and 12 bases from J, the gap between germline ends came to 21 bases. CDR3 length: 14 residues. Looked up from germline, CDR1 is DFQATT and CDR2 is SNEGSKA (reference sequence). CDR3 DNA sequence: TGCAGTGCTAGAGCCCAGAGGGGTCGGACTTTCGACACCTTC. Translating gives CSARAQRGRTFDTF.

This clonotype was seen at least ten times. The V gene is TRBV12-3 or TRBV12-4, the J gene TRBJ1-3; 8 bases agree with TRBD1. CDR3 length equals 21 residues. Trimming cost V 7 bases and J 2 bases; bases outside gene matches: 25. The CDR3 sequence is CASNFGDRFRLGTFAGNTIYF. CDR3 nucleotides: TGTGCCAGCAACTTCGGGGACAGGTTTCGGTTGGGGACCTTCGCTGGAAACACCATATATTTT.

This clonotype was observed many times. The gene calls are TRBV6-5 and TRBJ1-1; D may be TRBD1 (5 bases). The germline CDR1 and CDR2 sequences are MNHEY and SVGAGI. Between the trimmed V and J ends, which lost 6 bases and 5 bases, there was a span of 13 bases. The CDR3 loop spans 13 amino acids. CDR3 region: CASSQTRDTEAFF. The CDR3 nucleotides read TGTGCCAGCAGCCAGACCAGGGATACTGAAGCTTTCTTT.

This clonotype has just a few counts. The CDR3 region has the DNA TGTGCCTGGAAAGAGGGTCTCTACTCGCAGTTCTTC. Its translation: CAWKEGLYSQFF. The rearrangement links TRBV30 to TRBJ2-1, with D maybe TRBD2 (5 bases). Germline V gene sequence: CDR1 GTSNPN, CDR2 SVGIG (reference sequence). CDR3 size: 12 residues. Trimming left V 4 bases short and J 12 bases short, with 16 bases between.

The sample holds many counts of this clonotype. The gene calls are TRBV7-6 and TRBJ2-5, with a tentative D call TRBD1 (5 bases). This CDR3 contains 15 residues. Germline CDR1 is SGHVS and CDR2 is FNYEAQ. Trimming left V 1 base short and J 3 bases short, with 12 bases between. The CDR3 loop is CASSLVSAQEETQYF. CDR3 nucleotide sequence: TGTGCCAGCAGCTTAGTAAGCGCACAGGAAGAGACCCAGTACTTC.

This clonotype has ten or more counts. The chain combines TRBV27 with TRBJ2-2; tentatively, D is TRBD2 (7 bases). From germline, CDR1 is MNHEY and CDR2 SMNVEV (reference sequence). V was pared by 8 bases and J by 4 bases, with 20 bases between. The CDR3 consists of 16 residues. The CDR3 bases are TGTGCCAGCGGCGTGGGAGGGGGGGCCAGCACCGGGGAGCTGTTTTTT. The encoded protein is CASGVGGGASTGELFF.

Ten or more counts support this clonotype. This chain links TRBV14 with TRBJ2-3; TRBD1 is a possible D gene (6 bases). From germline, CDR1 is SGHDN and CDR2 FVKESK. The CDR3 has 12 residues. Trimming left V 4 bases short and J 4 bases short, with 6 bases between. The CDR3 DNA reads as TGTGCCAGCAGCCGGACAGCAGATACGCAGTATTTT. It codes for CASSRTADTQYF.

The table lists this clonotype with many counts. This chain connects TRBV5-1 to TRBJ2-6, with D tentatively TRBD2 (5 bases). This CDR3 region has 13 residues. Germline CDR1 and CDR2: SGHRS and YFSETQ. Between the trimmed V and J ends, which lost 4 bases and 8 bases, there was a span of 10 bases. The CDR3 DNA sequence: TGCGCCAGCAGCCCGGGAAACTCCAACGTCCTGACTTTC. This sequence encodes CASSPGNSNVLTF.

At least ten counts were recorded for this clonotype. The rearrangement uses TRBV29-1 and TRBJ2-1, with D possibly being TRBD2 (6 bases). V lost 6 bases and J lost 0, with 9 bases in between. The germline V gene has CDR1 SQVTM and CDR2 ANQGSEA. The CDR3 is 13 residues long. As DNA, the CDR3 is TGCAGCGTGGCGGGGACCTCCTACAATGAGCAGTTCTTC. Residues: CSVAGTSYNEQFF.

This clonotype was counted many times. V gene TRBV29-1 combines with J gene TRBJ2-7; 12 nucleotides align to TRBD2. CDR3 size: 14 residues. Trimming removed 5 bases from V and 3 bases from J; junction bases left unmatched: 5. CDR1 and CDR2 from the germline V gene are SQVTM and ANQGSEA. The CDR3, as DNA: TGCAGCGTTCCTAGCGGGAGGGGAAACTACGAGCAGTACTTC. Its translation is CSVPSGRGNYEQYF.

This clonotype was picked up many times. This chain joins TRBV20-1 and TRBJ2-3; TRBD1 matches 10 bases. The J segment lost 5 bases and the V segment lost 1 base, leaving 3 bases of the junction unmatched. This CDR3 region has 14 residues. Germline lookup yields CDR1 DFQATT and CDR2 SNEGSKA (reference sequence). For the CDR3, the DNA is TGCAGTGCTAGAGTGACAGGGGGCGAAGATACGCAGTATTTT. Amino acid sequence: CSARVTGGEDTQYF.

This clonotype was detected many times. The chain combines TRBV4-1 with TRBJ2-2; the D gene is possibly TRBD1 (5 bases). The V end lost 4 bases, the J end lost 2 bases, and 11 bases lay between the germline ends. The V gene's germline CDR1 is MGHRA and CDR2 YSYEKL. The CDR3 runs 15 residues. CDR3 amino acids: CASSPGHGNTGELFF. The DNA of the CDR3 is TGCGCCAGCAGCCCCGGACATGGTAACACCGGGGAGCTGTTTTTT.

Many counts were recorded for this clonotype. The chain is built from TRBV5-1 and TRBJ2-3; D uncertain. The CDR3 sequence is 14 residues long. CDR1 and CDR2 from the germline V gene are SGHRS and YFSETQ. V lost 5 bases and J lost 2, with 12 bases in between. CDR3 amino acids: CASRPSTYTDTQYF. CDR3 DNA: TGCGCCAGCAGGCCGTCGACCTACACAGATACGCAGTATTTT.

At least ten counts were recorded for this clonotype. V usage is TRBV6-5 and J usage is TRBJ2-1; D might be TRBD2 (5 bases). The germline gives CDR1 MNHEY, CDR2 SVGAGI. V was trimmed by 4 bases and J by 0 bases, leaving 13 bases between them. The CDR3 loop spans 16 amino acids. The DNA for the CDR3 is TGTGCCAGCAGTTCAGTTATGGGGAGCTCCTACAATGAGCAGTTCTTC. This encodes CASSSVMGSSYNEQFF.

This clonotype was recorded at least ten times. This rearrangement joins TRBV5-5 to TRBJ2-7; 9 positions agree with TRBD2. V shed 3 bases and J 2 bases; nucleotides not matched to a gene: 6. Germline lookup yields CDR1 SGHKS and CDR2 YYEKEE (reference sequence). The CDR3 totals 15 residues. CDR3: CASSYTGTSPYEQYF. The CDR3 DNA reads TGTGCCAGCAGCTACACCGGGACTAGCCCCTACGAGCAGTACTTC.

This clonotype has a count of ten or more. The V and J genes are TRBV20-1 and TRBJ2-5; D gene uncertain. This CDR3 has 13 residues. Per germline, CDR1 DFQATT and CDR2 SNEGSKA (reference sequence). Trimming left V 0 bases short and J 4 bases short, with 9 bases between. The CDR3 DNA is TGCAGTGCTAGAGATCTGGGTGGAGAGACCCAGTACTTC. Its protein product is CSARDLGGETQYF.

This clonotype was observed at least ten times. Written as DNA, the CDR3 is TGTGCCAGCAGTTACCAGCCAGCTAACTATGGCTACACCTTC. This codes for CASSYQPANYGYTF. The chain joins TRBV6-5 to TRBJ1-2, with D uncertain. The germline gives CDR1 MNHEY, CDR2 SVGAGI. The CDR3 loop spans 14 amino acids. V was shortened by 2 bases and J by 0 bases, with 7 bases between the two germline ends.

This clonotype was detected many times. The J gene is TRBJ2-3, the V gene TRBV3-1; maybe TRBD2 (5 bases). V was clipped by 0 bases and J by 1 base, with 11 bases between them. The CDR3 contains 16 residues. CDR1 is LGHDT, CDR2 YNNKEL, per germline (reference sequence). The CDR3 sequence is CASSQEPGEGTDTQYF. The DNA of the CDR3 is TGTGCCAGCAGCCAAGAGCCCGGGGAAGGCACAGATACGCAGTATTTT.

This clonotype showed up many times. The rearrangement uses TRBV3-1 and TRBJ1-5, with TRBD1 as a possible D gene (6 bases). V was trimmed by 4 bases and J by 0 bases, leaving 16 bases between them. Germline-derived CDR1 and CDR2 are LGHDT and YNNKEL (reference sequence). The CDR3 runs 17 residues. This CDR3 is CASSPRDNRYSNQPQHF. CDR3 nucleotide sequence: TGTGCCAGCAGCCCCCGGGACAACCGTTATAGCAATCAGCCCCAGCATTTT.

This clonotype was seen a handful of times. The chain is built from TRBV13 and TRBJ2-6, with D possibly being TRBD2 (5 bases). V lost 3 bases and J 0 bases, leaving 12 bases between the germline ends. CDR1 is PRHDT and CDR2 is FYEKMQ in the germline V gene (reference sequence). This CDR3 is 17 amino acids long. The CDR3 protein is CASSLRTGSSGANVLTF. The CDR3 nucleotides are TGTGCCAGCAGCTTGCGGACGGGATCCTCTGGGGCCAACGTCCTGACTTTC.

This clonotype showed up just a few times. The V call is TRBV7-2, the J call TRBJ2-2; 7 bases fit TRBD2. Losses at the gene ends were 5 bases for V and 6 bases for J; bases not matched to a gene: 15. This CDR3 has 17 amino acids. Looked up from germline, CDR1 is SGHTA and CDR2 is FQGNSA. CDR3 amino acids: CASSRAWGGKSPGELFF. The CDR3 DNA reads as TGTGCCAGCAGCCGAGCCTGGGGAGGGAAGTCACCCGGGGAGCTGTTTTTT.